What follows are 31 T cell receptor beta chains derived from one specimen sequenced in a study of Graves' ophthalmopathy and Graves' hyperthyroidism. The sequenced template was RNA, covering the TCR beta CDR3 region. Second-round multiplex PCR followed a first-round RT-PCR using HTBI primers. A single record per CDR3 protein comes from TCRdb applying MiXCR to the multiplex PCR reads. Seen here are approximately 210,000 distinct CDR3 sequences, about a fifth observed once, and the top ten hold about 40%. Material for sequencing was peripheral blood. The receptors shown here come from a woman in her 50s with Graves' ophthalmopathy.

This clonotype was picked up many times. The chain has TRBV24-1 and TRBJ1-5, with D unclear. Germline V gene data show CDR1 as KGHDR and CDR2 as SFDVKD. The length of the CDR3 is 15 residues. Trimming removed 7 bases from V and 2 bases from J, with 14 bases in between. CDR3 loop: CATSAALGGNQPQHF. The CDR3 DNA is TGTGCCACCAGCGCTGCCTTGGGCGGCAATCAGCCCCAGCATTTT.

The sample holds many counts of this clonotype. The J gene is TRBJ2-2, the V gene TRBV5-1, with 8 bases lining up with TRBD1. The junction had 5 bases not matched to a gene; V was cut back by 4 bases and J by 6 bases. CDR1 is SGHRS, CDR2 YFSETQ, per germline. This CDR3 spans 14 amino acids. The CDR3 here is CASSQRQGSGELFF. CDR3 in DNA: TGCGCCAGCAGCCAAAGACAGGGGTCCGGGGAGCTGTTTTTT.

Many counts were recorded for this clonotype. The chain couples TRBV15 to TRBJ1-2; D remains ambiguous. CDR3 size: 13 residues. Germline CDR1 reads LNHNV; CDR2 reads YYDKDF (reference sequence). Between the trimmed V and J ends, which lost 4 bases and 7 bases, there was a span of 13 bases. In DNA, the CDR3 is TGTGCCACCAGCACGAGGACGAGCTTTGGCTACACCTTC. Protein sequence: CATSTRTSFGYTF.

V gene TRBV6-5 combines with J gene TRBJ2-7, with D unresolved. This CDR3 spans 14 amino acids. Germline V CDR1 and CDR2: MNHEY, SVGAGI. V was pared by 0 bases and J by 2 bases, with 8 bases between. CDR3 nucleotides: TGTGCCAGCAGTTACTCCACGGATACCTACGAGCAGTACTTC. It translates to CASSYSTDTYEQYF.

This clonotype was observed many times. This chain connects TRBV12-3 or TRBV12-4 to TRBJ1-1; D is unclear. V was pared by 2 bases and J by 1 base, with 5 bases between. The CDR3 runs to 13 residues. CDR3 residues: CASSLNGNTEAFF. Here the CDR3 DNA reads TGTGCCAGCAGTTTAAATGGGAACACTGAAGCTTTCTTT.

This clonotype was detected only a few times. V gene TRBV20-1 combines with J gene TRBJ1-1, with a tentative D call TRBD1 (5 bases). Trimming pared 0 bases from V and 1 base from J, leaving 12 bases between. The CDR3 contains 15 residues. CDR1 and CDR2 from the germline V gene are DFQATT and SNEGSKA (reference sequence). For the CDR3, the DNA is TGCAGTGCTAGAGATGTAAGACAGAAGAACACTGAAGCTTTCTTT. This translates into CSARDVRQKNTEAFF.

This clonotype ranks as large (0.1 to 1%). The rearrangement links TRBV27 to TRBJ2-7; 8 bases fit TRBD1. The V segment lost 5 bases and the J segment 7 bases; nucleotides outside the gene matches: 10. There are 14 residues in the CDR3. Looked up from germline, CDR1 is MNHEY and CDR2 is SMNVEV (reference sequence). The CDR3: CASSPTQGANEQYF. DNA of the CDR3: TGTGCCAGCAGTCCAACCCAGGGGGCAAATGAGCAGTACTTC.

The chain is built from TRBV19 and TRBJ1-2, with a weak D call TRBD1 (6 bases). Trimming took off 11 bases at V and 5 bases at J, with 21 bases between the two ends. The V gene's germline CDR1 is LNHDA and CDR2 SQIVND (reference sequence). The CDR3 sequence is 14 residues long. This chain's CDR3 is CASTYRVEGYGYTF. The CDR3 coding sequence is TGTGCCTCAACGTACAGGGTGGAGGGGTATGGCTACACCTTC.

This clonotype appeared many times. The rearrangement uses TRBV28 and TRBJ1-1, with D perhaps TRBD1 (6 bases). CDR1 MDHEN and CDR2 SYDVKM come from the germline V gene. The CDR3 runs to 19 residues. V was pared by 1 base and J by 0 bases, with 21 bases between. The CDR3 here is CASSLFGRGAGHMNTEAFF. CDR3 sequence (DNA): TGTGCCAGCAGTTTATTTGGGAGGGGGGCAGGCCACATGAACACTGAAGCTTTCTTT.

This clonotype has at least ten counts. V is TRBV6-1 and J is TRBJ1-2; no firm D call. This CDR3 is built from 13 residues. Deletions cut 1 base from V and 5 bases from J, with 8 bases between. Per the germline V gene, CDR1 is MNHNS and CDR2 is SASEGT. The CDR3 nucleotides read TGTGCCAGCAGTGAAGGCAGAGCATATGGCTACACCTTC. Translated, it gives CASSEGRAYGYTF.

This clonotype appeared many times. This chain uses TRBV7-2 with TRBJ1-1; 7 bases are a match to TRBD1. J gave up 8 bases and V 5 bases, and 14 bases lay outside the gene matches. The CDR3 extends over 15 amino acids. CDR1 is SGHTA and CDR2 is FQGNSA in the germline V gene. The CDR3 here is CASSNRDRISLEAFF. CDR3 nucleotide sequence: TGTGCCAGCAGCAACCGGGACAGAATTAGTTTGGAAGCTTTCTTT.

The genes are TRBV12-3 or TRBV12-4 and TRBJ2-7, with D uncertain. V was cut by 4 bases and J by 2 bases, with 9 bases left in between. CDR3 size: 13 residues. The CDR3, as DNA: TGTGCCAGCAGTTCCGTTGAGCCCTACGAGCAGTACTTC. It translates to CASSSVEPYEQYF.

The genes are TRBV27 and TRBJ2-7; perhaps D is TRBD1 or TRBD2 (6 bases each). Germline V CDR1 and CDR2: MNHEY, SMNVEV (reference sequence). Trimming stripped 5 bases from V and 3 bases from J, with 17 bases between. The CDR3 has 15 amino acids. CDR3 loop: CASSEEGGLGYEQYF. For the CDR3, the DNA is TGTGCCAGCAGTGAGGAAGGGGGGCTGGGCTACGAGCAGTACTTC.

The sample holds many counts of this clonotype. The chain employs TRBV7-3 and TRBJ1-1; D is undetermined. V lost 2 bases, J lost 1 base, and 5 bases lay in between. This CDR3 has 13 residues. Germline V CDR1 and CDR2: SGHTA, FQGTGA. The CDR3 DNA reads as TGTGCCAGCAGCTTACAGCCGAACACTGAAGCTTTCTTT. This encodes CASSLQPNTEAFF.

In nucleotides, the CDR3 is TGTGCCAGCAGTGAAGTCATTGGAGAGACCCAGTACTTC. Translating it yields CASSEVIGETQYF. V usage is TRBV6-1 and J usage is TRBJ2-5; D remains ambiguous. The CDR3 is 13 residues long. Trimming stripped 1 base from V and 4 bases from J, with 7 bases between. CDR1 is MNHNS and CDR2 is SASEGT in the germline V gene.

Ten or more counts support this clonotype. In DNA form, the CDR3 reads TGCGCCAGCAGCTTCGTACAGGGGGGGAACACTGAAGCTTTCTTT. Translating gives CASSFVQGGNTEAFF. The chain has TRBV5-1 and TRBJ1-1, with 8 bases that match TRBD1. Germline trimming cut 2 bases from V and 1 base from J; bases unmatched to any gene: 4. Per the germline V gene, CDR1 is SGHRS and CDR2 is YFSETQ. This CDR3 contains 15 residues.

This clonotype occurred many times. This chain joins TRBV3-1 and TRBJ2-5; tentatively, D is TRBD2 (5 bases). CDR1 LGHDT and CDR2 YNNKEL come from the germline V gene (reference sequence). V lost 4 bases and J lost 5, with 17 bases in between. This CDR3 is 15 amino acids long. The CDR3, as DNA: TGTGCCAGCAGCCTTCAGACGGGGTTGAGGGAGACCCAGTACTTC. It yields the protein CASSLQTGLRETQYF.

V gene TRBV5-1 combines with J gene TRBJ1-2, with D possibly TRBD1 on 5 matching bases. Germline lookup yields CDR1 SGHRS and CDR2 YFSETQ. This CDR3 region has 13 residues. V was pared by 0 bases and J by 6 bases, with 9 bases between. CDR3 sequence: CASSLEGLHGYTF. CDR3 nucleotide sequence: TGCGCCAGCAGCTTGGAGGGACTGCATGGCTACACCTTC.

There are many counts of this clonotype. This chain connects TRBV11-2 to TRBJ1-1; the D gene is possibly TRBD1 (6 bases). Germline values: CDR1 SGHAT, CDR2 FQNNGV. V lost 5 bases, J lost 7 bases, and 14 bases lay in between. The CDR3 loop spans 13 amino acids. The CDR3 is CASSLGGSLEAFF. CDR3 nucleotide sequence: TGTGCCAGCAGCCTCGGGGGCTCTCTTGAAGCTTTCTTT.

This clonotype was counted ten times or more. The chain employs TRBV10-3 and TRBJ1-2; 9 bases match TRBD1. CDR1 is ENHRY, CDR2 SYGVKD, per germline. V shed 9 bases and J 7 bases; nucleotides not matched to a gene: 15. This CDR3 has 15 amino acids. This CDR3 is CAMATVDRGLFGYTF. CDR3 bases: TGTGCCATGGCGACGGTGGACAGGGGTTTGTTTGGCTACACCTTC.

This clonotype was picked up many times. The rearrangement joins TRBV12-3 or TRBV12-4 to TRBJ1-1; a possible D gene is TRBD1 (5 bases). The CDR3 totals 16 residues. V was clipped by 6 bases and J by 4 bases, with 21 bases between them. The CDR3: CASSLLLGVSGTEAFF. CDR3 bases: TGTGCCAGCAGCCTACTGCTAGGGGTGAGCGGCACTGAAGCTTTCTTT.

The chain combines TRBV12-3 or TRBV12-4 with TRBJ1-5; D gene ambiguous. With 3 bases removed from V and 7 bases from J, the gap between germline ends came to 10 bases. The CDR3 covers 13 residues. CDR3: CASSLAGGQPQHF. DNA of the CDR3: TGTGCCAGCAGTTTGGCGGGCGGGCAGCCCCAGCATTTT.

This clonotype was seen a handful of times. The rearrangement links TRBV4-1 to TRBJ2-2; D not resolved. There are 15 residues in the CDR3. The ends were cut back, 2 bases at V and 4 bases at J, with 11 bases in the middle. From germline, CDR1 is MGHRA and CDR2 YSYEKL. The CDR3 DNA reads TGCGCCAGCAGCCAAATCGTCGGGCGCACCGGGGAGCTGTTTTTT. It is translated as CASSQIVGRTGELFF.

In this sample, this clonotype turned up many times. The V call is TRBV27, the J call TRBJ1-5, with D maybe TRBD1 (5 bases). Germline V gene lookup returns CDR1 MNHEY and CDR2 SMNVEV (reference sequence). The V end lost 2 bases, the J end lost 1 base, and 6 bases lay between the germline ends. The CDR3 runs 14 residues. The CDR3 DNA follows: TGTGCCAGCAGTTTACGGGGGAGCAATCAGCCCCAGCATTTT. Residues: CASSLRGSNQPQHF.

This clonotype appeared many times. The chain couples TRBV2 to TRBJ2-6; D remains unclear. Germline-derived CDR1 and CDR2 are SNHLY and FYNNEI. The CDR3 loop spans 13 amino acids. V was clipped by 7 bases and J by 3 bases, with 7 bases between them. The CDR3 DNA sequence: TGTGCCAGCAACAAAATTGGGGCCAACGTCCTGACTTTC. Encoded protein: CASNKIGANVLTF.

This clonotype was recorded a few times. This chain connects TRBV3-1 to TRBJ1-4; 8 bases are a match to TRBD1. CDR1 and CDR2 from the germline V gene are LGHDT and YNNKEL (reference sequence). The CDR3 consists of 14 residues. Trimming took 2 bases from V and 6 from J; bases not matched to a gene: 2. The CDR3 loop is CASSQSDRDEKLFF. The DNA of the CDR3 is TGTGCCAGCAGCCAATCGGACAGGGATGAAAAACTGTTTTTT.

This clonotype appeared many times. V usage is TRBV28 and J usage is TRBJ1-1; D unresolved. The V and J ends lost 3 bases and 6 bases respectively, with 14 bases between them. CDR3 length equals 14 residues. CDR1 MDHEN and CDR2 SYDVKM come from the germline V gene. The CDR3: CASSFLKVQSEAFF. Written as DNA, the CDR3 is TGTGCCAGCAGTTTCCTTAAGGTCCAGTCTGAAGCTTTCTTT.

This chain joins TRBV27 and TRBJ2-5, with TRBD1 matching over 8 bases. The V segment lost 4 bases and the J segment 2 bases; nucleotides outside the gene matches: 6. CDR1 and CDR2 from the germline V gene are MNHEY and SMNVEV (reference sequence). CDR3 length: 15 residues. The CDR3 loop reads CASSSGTGVQETQYF. CDR3 sequence (DNA): TGTGCCAGCAGTTCAGGGACAGGAGTACAAGAGACCCAGTACTTC.

This clonotype was recorded many times. The chain joins TRBV24-1 to TRBJ2-2; tentatively, D is TRBD1 (5 bases). The CDR3 extends over 16 amino acids. The V end was cut by 5 bases, the J end by 6 bases, with 18 bases between. CDR1 is KGHDR and CDR2 is SFDVKD in the germline V gene. The CDR3 DNA sequence: TGTGCCACCAGTGTGCCCGGCAGGGTCGGTTCCGGGGAGCTGTTTTTT. Residues: CATSVPGRVGSGELFF.

There are many counts of this clonotype. This rearrangement joins TRBV7-9 to TRBJ2-5; 8 bases match TRBD1. CDR1 SEHNR and CDR2 FQNEAQ come from the germline V gene (reference sequence). J was trimmed by 5 bases and V by 6 bases; bases with no gene match: 14. The CDR3 is made up of 16 amino acids. The CDR3 region has the DNA TGTGCCAGCAGTTACACCCGGACAGGGTTTTGGGAGACCCAGTACTTC. Its protein product is CASSYTRTGFWETQYF.

The table lists this clonotype with many counts. The chain is built from TRBV19 and TRBJ1-5; D might be TRBD1 (6 bases). Deletions cut 2 bases from V and 7 bases from J, with 15 bases between. The germline CDR1 and CDR2 sequences are LNHDA and SQIVND (reference sequence). The CDR3 covers 15 residues. The CDR3 here is CASSIIGGPGQPQHF. Here the CDR3 DNA reads TGTGCCAGTAGTATAATAGGGGGACCCGGGCAGCCCCAGCATTTT. The entire variable domain, with the rest obtained from reference TRBV19 and TRBJ1-5, is as follows: DGGITQSPKYLFRKEGQNVTLSCEQNLNHDAMYWYRQDPGQGLRLIYYSQIVNDFQKGDIAEGYSVSREKKESFPLTVTSAQKNPTAFYLCASSIIGGPGQPQHFGDGTRLSIL.